These T cell receptor beta chains were read from a single sample in a study of cytomegalovirus exposure and HLA in healthy donors. TCRdb keeps only in-frame clones here, not all; method: immunoSEQ multiplex PCR. The sample lists some 90,000 clones, around 84% seen once, with 9% to 12% in the top ten. What was sequenced was PBMCs. Receptors originate from a human donor in good health. Each CDR3 is given with its conserved first and last residue. Each record gives: D gene, V gene, J gene, clone size, CDR3 DNA, CDR3 protein. D genes are given only for firm matches. Clone size is not always given. Where it is, it says once, few, many or a class for expanded clones.

TRBD2,TRBV29-1,TRBJ2-3,once,TGCAGCGTTGAAGACCTAGCGGGAGGACACACAGATACGCAGTATTTT,CSVEDLAGGHTDTQYF
-,TRBV19,TRBJ2-3,-,TGTGCCAGTGGGAGAGGCGGCAGCACAGATACGCAGTATTTT,CASGRGGSTDTQYF
-,TRBV11-2,TRBJ2-1,-,TGTGCCAGCAGACCATGGAGCGATGAGCAGTTCTTC,CASRPWSDEQFF
TRBD2,TRBV19,TRBJ2-7,-,TGTGCCAGTAGTAGGCCGGGGGGGGCCTCCTACGAGCAGTACTTC,CASSRPGGASYEQYF
-,TRBV7-8,TRBJ2-1,-,TGTGCCAGCACCTTGAGGAGGGAGCGGGCCCACGGTGAGCAGTTCTTC,CASTLRRERAHGEQFF
TRBD1,TRBV14,TRBJ1-1,-,TGTGCCAGCAGCCAAGGGGACAGGGCGAACACTGAAGCTTTCTTT,CASSQGDRANTEAFF
-,TRBV7-5,TRBJ2-1,few,TGTGTCAGAAGCTTACTGCCTCTCGGCGGGAGGGGCCACAATGAGCAGTTCTTC,CVRSLLPLGGRGHNEQFF
-,TRBV27,TRBJ1-4,-,TGTGCCAGCAGTTTAAACCCAGGGATGAATGAAAAACTGTTTTTT,CASSLNPGMNEKLFF
TRBD2,TRBV7-3,TRBJ2-5,-,TGTGCCAGCAGCCCCGGACTAGCGGGCTTATTGTACCAAGAGACCCAGTACTTC,CASSPGLAGLLYQETQYF
-,TRBV5-1,TRBJ2-7,-,TGCGCCAGCAGCTTGGAGACGCGAGAGGCTTCCTACGAGCAGTACTTC,CASSLETREASYEQYF
TRBD1,TRBV4-2,TRBJ2-5,-,TGTGCCAGCAGCCGACAGGGGGCAGGGGAGACCCAGTACTTC,CASSRQGAGETQYF
TRBD2,TRBV2,TRBJ2-1,-,TGTGCCAGCAGTGCCAGACTAGCGGGAGGTTACAATGAGCAGTTCTTC,CASSARLAGGYNEQFF
-,TRBV5-1,TRBJ2-2,-,TGCGCCAGCAGCTTGGAAACGGGGAGCTTCGGGGAGCTGTTTTTT,CASSLETGSFGELFF
-,TRBV6-1,TRBJ2-2,few,TGTGCCAGCAGGGGGGCCACCGGGGAGCTGTTTTTT,CASRGATGELFF
-,TRBV5-1,TRBJ1-6,once,TGCGCCAGCAGCTTGGCCCGGGGGACCTATAATTCACCCCTCCACTTT,CASSLARGTYNSPLHF
-,TRBV7-3,TRBJ2-3,-,TGTGCCAGCAGCTTTGGGACACCGAGCACAGATACGCAGTATTTT,CASSFGTPSTDTQYF
TRBD1,TRBV7-3,TRBJ2-7,-,TGTGCCAGCAGCCGCGACAGGGGGTCCTACGAGCAGTACTTC,CASSRDRGSYEQYF
TRBD2,TRBV6-6,TRBJ2-7,-,TGTGCCAGCAGCAAGGTGTCTAGCGGGGGGGCCGACGAGCAGTACTTC,CASSKVSSGGADEQYF